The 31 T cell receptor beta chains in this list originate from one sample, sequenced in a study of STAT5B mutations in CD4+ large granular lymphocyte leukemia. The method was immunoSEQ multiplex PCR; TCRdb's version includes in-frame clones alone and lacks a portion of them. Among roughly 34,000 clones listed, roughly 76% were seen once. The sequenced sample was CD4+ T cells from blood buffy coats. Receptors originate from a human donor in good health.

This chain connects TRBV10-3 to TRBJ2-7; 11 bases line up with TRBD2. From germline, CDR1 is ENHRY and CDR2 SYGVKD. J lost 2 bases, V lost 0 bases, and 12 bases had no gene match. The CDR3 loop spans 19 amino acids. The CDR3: CAISESFGRGLADPYEQYF. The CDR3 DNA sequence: TGTGCCATCAGTGAGTCGTTCGGCAGGGGACTAGCGGATCCCTACGAGCAGTACTTC.

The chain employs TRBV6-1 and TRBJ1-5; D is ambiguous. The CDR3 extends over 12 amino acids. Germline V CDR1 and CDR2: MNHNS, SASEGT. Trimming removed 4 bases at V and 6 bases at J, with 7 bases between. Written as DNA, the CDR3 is TGTGCCAGCAGTGTCCTAGGTCAGCCCCAGCATTTT. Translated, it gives CASSVLGQPQHF.

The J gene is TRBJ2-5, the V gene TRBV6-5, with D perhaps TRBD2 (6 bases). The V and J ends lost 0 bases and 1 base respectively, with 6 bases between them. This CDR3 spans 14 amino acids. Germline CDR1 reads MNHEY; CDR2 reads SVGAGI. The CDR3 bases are TGTGCCAGCAGTTACTCGACTAGCCAAGAGACCCAGTACTTC. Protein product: CASSYSTSQETQYF.

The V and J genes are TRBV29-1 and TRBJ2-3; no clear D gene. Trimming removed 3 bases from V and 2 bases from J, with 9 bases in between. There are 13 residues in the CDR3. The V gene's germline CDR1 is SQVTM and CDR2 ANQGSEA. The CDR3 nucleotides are TGCAGCGTTGACAGCAGGTACACAGATACGCAGTATTTT. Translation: CSVDSRYTDTQYF.

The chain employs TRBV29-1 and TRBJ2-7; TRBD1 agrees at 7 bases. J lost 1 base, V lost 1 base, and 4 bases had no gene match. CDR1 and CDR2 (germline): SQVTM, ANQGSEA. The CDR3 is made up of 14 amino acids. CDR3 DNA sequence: TGCAGCGTTGAAGCAGGGGGACAGTCCTACGAGCAGTACTTC. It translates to CSVEAGGQSYEQYF.

In nucleotides, the CDR3 is TGTGCCAGCAGCCAAGATGGGGGGAACCTAACCCCCTACGAGCAGTACTTC. Encoded protein: CASSQDGGNLTPYEQYF. The chain couples TRBV4-2 to TRBJ2-7; tentatively, D is TRBD2 (6 bases). The V end was cut by 0 bases, the J end by 2 bases, with 17 bases between. CDR1 and CDR2 from the germline V gene are LGHNA and YNFKEQ. CDR3 length: 17 amino acids.

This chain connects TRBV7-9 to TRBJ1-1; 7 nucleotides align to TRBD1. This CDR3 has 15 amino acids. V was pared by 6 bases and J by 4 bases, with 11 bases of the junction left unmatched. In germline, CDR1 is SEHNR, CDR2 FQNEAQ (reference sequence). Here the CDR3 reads CASRGGGGEGTEAFF. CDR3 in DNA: TGTGCCAGCAGGGGAGGAGGGGGCGAGGGCACTGAAGCTTTCTTT.

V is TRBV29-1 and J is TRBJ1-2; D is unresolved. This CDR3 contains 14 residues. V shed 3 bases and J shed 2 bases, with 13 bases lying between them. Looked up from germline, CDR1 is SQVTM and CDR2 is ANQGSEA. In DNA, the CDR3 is TGCAGCGTTGATGGGGTCCGGGAAAACTATGGCTACACCTTC. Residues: CSVDGVRENYGYTF.

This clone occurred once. CDR3 sequence reads: CASTRTAVNYGYTF. CDR3 in DNA: TGTGCCAGCACACGGACAGCTGTTAACTATGGCTACACCTTC. The rearrangement links TRBV28 to TRBJ1-2; a possible D gene is TRBD1 (6 bases). CDR1 and CDR2 (germline): MDHEN, SYDVKM. The CDR3 totals 14 residues. V was clipped by 7 bases and J by 1 base, with 13 bases between them.

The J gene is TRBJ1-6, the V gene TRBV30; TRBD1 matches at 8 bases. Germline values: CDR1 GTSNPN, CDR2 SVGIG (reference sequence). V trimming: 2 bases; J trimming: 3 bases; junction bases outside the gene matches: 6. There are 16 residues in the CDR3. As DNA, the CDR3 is TGTGCCTGGAGTCATACAGGGGGAAGCTATAATTCACCCCTCCACTTT. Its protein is CAWSHTGGSYNSPLHF.

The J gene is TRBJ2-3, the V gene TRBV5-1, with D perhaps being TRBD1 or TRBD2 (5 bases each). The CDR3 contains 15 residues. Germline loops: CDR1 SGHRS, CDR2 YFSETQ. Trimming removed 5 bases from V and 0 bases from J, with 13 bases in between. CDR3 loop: CASRVGEISTDTQYF. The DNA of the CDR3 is TGCGCCAGCAGGGTGGGGGAGATAAGCACAGATACGCAGTATTTT.

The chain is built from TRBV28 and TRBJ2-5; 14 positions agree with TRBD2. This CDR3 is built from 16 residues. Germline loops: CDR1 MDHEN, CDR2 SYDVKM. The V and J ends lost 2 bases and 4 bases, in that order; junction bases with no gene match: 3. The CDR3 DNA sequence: TGTGCCAGCAGTTTACTTGGACTAGCGGGAGGAGAGACCCAGTACTTC. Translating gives CASSLLGLAGGETQYF.

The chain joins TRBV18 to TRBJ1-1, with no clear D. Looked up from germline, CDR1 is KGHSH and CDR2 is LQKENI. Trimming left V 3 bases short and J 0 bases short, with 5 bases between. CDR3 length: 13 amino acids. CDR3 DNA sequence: TGTGCCAGCTCACCGGAGGTGAACACTGAAGCTTTCTTT. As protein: CASSPEVNTEAFF.

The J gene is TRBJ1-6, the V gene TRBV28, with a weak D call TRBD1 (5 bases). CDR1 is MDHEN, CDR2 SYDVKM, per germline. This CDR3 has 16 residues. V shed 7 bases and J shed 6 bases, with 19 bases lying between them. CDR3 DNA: TGTGCCAGCACCAGCCCCGGGACTCCCGTTAATTCACCCCTCCACTTT. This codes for CASTSPGTPVNSPLHF.

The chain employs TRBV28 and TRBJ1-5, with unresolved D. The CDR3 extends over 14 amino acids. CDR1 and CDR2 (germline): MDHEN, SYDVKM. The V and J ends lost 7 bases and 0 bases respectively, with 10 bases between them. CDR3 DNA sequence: TGTGCCAGCATTTCGGGGAGTAGCAATCAGCCCCAGCATTTT. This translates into CASISGSSNQPQHF.

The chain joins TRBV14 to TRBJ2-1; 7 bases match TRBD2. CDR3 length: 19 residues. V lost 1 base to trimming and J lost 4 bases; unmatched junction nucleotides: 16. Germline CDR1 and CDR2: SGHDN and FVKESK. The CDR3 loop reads CASSQGWIGRGSVYNEQFF. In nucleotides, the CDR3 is TGTGCCAGCAGCCAAGGTTGGATCGGGCGCGGGAGCGTATACAATGAGCAGTTCTTC.

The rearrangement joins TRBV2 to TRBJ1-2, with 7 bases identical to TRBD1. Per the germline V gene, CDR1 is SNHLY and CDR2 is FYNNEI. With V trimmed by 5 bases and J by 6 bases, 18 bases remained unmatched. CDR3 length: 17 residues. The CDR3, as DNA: TGTGCCAGCAGTCTCCAACATCAACTTCCGACAGGGAATGGCTACACCTTC. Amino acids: CASSLQHQLPTGNGYTF.

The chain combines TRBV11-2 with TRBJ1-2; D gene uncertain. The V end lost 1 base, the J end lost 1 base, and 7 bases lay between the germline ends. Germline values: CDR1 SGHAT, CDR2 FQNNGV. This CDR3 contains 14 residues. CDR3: CASSLARSNYGYTF. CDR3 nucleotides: TGTGCCAGCAGCTTAGCTCGCAGTAACTATGGCTACACCTTC.

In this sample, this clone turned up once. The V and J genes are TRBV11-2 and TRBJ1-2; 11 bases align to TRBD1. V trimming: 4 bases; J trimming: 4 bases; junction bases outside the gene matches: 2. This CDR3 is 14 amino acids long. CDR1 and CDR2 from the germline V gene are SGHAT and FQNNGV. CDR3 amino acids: CASSSGQGAYGYTF. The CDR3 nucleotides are TGTGCCAGCAGCTCAGGACAGGGGGCCTATGGCTACACCTTC.

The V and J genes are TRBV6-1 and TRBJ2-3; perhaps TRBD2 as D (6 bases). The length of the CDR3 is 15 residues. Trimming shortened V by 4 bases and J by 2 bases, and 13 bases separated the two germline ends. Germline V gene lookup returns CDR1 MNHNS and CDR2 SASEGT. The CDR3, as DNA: TGTGCCAGCAGTGGGGACGGGGGAAACACAGATACGCAGTATTTT. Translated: CASSGDGGNTDTQYF.

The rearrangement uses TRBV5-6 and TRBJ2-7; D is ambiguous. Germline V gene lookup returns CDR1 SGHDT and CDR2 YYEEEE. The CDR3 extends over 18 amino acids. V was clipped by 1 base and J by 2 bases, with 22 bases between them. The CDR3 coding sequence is TGTGCCAGCAGCTTGAGTGTCTATCAACCCCGTTCAACCTACGAGCAGTACTTC. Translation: CASSLSVYQPRSTYEQYF. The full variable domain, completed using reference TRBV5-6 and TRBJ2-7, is DAGVTQSPTHLIKTRGQQVTLRCSPKSGHDTVSWYQQALGQGPQFIFQYYEEEERQRGNFPDRFSGHQFPNYSSELNVNALLLGDSALYLCASSLSVYQPRSTYEQYFGPGTRLTVT.

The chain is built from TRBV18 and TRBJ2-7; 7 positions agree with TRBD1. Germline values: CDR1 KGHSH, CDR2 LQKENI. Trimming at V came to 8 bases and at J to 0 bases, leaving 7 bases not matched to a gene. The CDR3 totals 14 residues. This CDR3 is CASQGQSGSYEQYF. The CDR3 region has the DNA TGTGCCAGCCAGGGACAGTCGGGCTCCTACGAGCAGTACTTC.

The DNA of the CDR3 is TGTGCCAGCAGTTTGCCCGGGACAGCCCCTGGAAACACCATATATTTT. The encoded protein is CASSLPGTAPGNTIYF. This chain joins TRBV28 and TRBJ1-3; TRBD1 agrees at 7 bases. V lost 3 bases to trimming and J lost 2 bases; unmatched junction nucleotides: 7. The CDR3 consists of 16 residues. Per the germline V gene, CDR1 is MDHEN and CDR2 is SYDVKM.

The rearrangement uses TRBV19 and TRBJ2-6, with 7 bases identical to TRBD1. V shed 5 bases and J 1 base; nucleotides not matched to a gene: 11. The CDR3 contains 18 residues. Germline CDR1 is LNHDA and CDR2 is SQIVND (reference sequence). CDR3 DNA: TGTGCCAGTAGTGGGATCGGGACAGATAGGTCTGGGGCCAACGTCCTGACTTTC. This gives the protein CASSGIGTDRSGANVLTF. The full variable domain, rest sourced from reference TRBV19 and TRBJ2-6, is DGGITQSPKYLFRKEGQNVTLSCEQNLNHDAMYWYRQDPGQGLRLIYYSQIVNDFQKGDIAEGYSVSREKKESFPLTVTSAQKNPTAFYLCASSGIGTDRSGANVLTFGAGSRLTVL.

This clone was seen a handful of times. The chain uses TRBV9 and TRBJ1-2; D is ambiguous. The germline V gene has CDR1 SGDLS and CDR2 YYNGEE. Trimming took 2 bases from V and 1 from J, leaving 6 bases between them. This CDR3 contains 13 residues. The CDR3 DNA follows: TGTGCCAGCAGCGTGAACAATAACTATGGCTACACCTTC. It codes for CASSVNNNYGYTF.

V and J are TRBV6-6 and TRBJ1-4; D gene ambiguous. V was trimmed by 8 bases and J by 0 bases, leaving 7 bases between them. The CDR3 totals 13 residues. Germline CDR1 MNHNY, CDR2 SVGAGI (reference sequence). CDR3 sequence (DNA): TGTGCCAGCGGAGAGACAACTAATGAAAAACTGTTTTTT. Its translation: CASGETTNEKLFF.

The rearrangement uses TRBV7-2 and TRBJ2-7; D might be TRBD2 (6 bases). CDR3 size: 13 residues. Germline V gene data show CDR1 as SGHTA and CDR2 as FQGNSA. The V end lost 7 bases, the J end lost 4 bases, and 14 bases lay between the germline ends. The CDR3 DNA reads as TGTGCCAGCACCGTGACTCGGGGGTACGAGCAGTACTTC. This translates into CASTVTRGYEQYF.

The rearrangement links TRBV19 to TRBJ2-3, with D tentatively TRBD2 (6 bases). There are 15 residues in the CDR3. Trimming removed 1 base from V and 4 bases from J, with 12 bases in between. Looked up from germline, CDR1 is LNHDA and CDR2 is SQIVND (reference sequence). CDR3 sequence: CASSIAAREADTQYF. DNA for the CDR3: TGTGCCAGTAGTATAGCGGCGCGGGAAGCAGATACGCAGTATTTT.

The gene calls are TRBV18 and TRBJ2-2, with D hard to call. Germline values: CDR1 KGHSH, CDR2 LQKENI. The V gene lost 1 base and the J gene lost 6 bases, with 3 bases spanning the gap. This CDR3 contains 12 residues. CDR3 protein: CASSPLAGELFF. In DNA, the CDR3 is TGTGCCAGCTCACCACTAGCCGGGGAGCTGTTTTTT.

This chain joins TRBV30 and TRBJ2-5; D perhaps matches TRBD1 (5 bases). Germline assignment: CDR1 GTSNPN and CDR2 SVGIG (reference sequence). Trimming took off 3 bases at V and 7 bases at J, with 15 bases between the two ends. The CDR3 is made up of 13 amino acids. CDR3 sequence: CAWSDDWGGTQYF. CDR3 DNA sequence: TGTGCCTGGAGCGATGACTGGGGCGGGACCCAGTACTTC.

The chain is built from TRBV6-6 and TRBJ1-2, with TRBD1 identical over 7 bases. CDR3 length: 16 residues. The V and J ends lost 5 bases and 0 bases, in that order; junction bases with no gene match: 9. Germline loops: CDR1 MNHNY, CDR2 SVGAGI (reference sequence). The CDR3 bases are TGTGCCAGCAGTCCTACCCGACAGGGCCCTAACTATGGCTACACCTTC. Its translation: CASSPTRQGPNYGYTF.